This TCR beta chain came from a study of blood T cell repertoires in COVID-19. TCRdb's table, derived via immunoSEQ multiplex PCR, lists solely in-frame clones and lacks some. The sample gives about 230,000 clones, 85% to 90% of which show up once; approximately 3.1% is in the top ten. The CDR3 covers 14 residues. Trimming left V 3 bases short and J 8 bases short, with 15 bases between. The germline V gene has CDR1 SGDLS and CDR2 YYNGEE. Specimen: PBMCs or T cells enriched from blood (not recorded which). This chain joins TRBV9 and TRBJ2-1, with D possibly being TRBD2 (6 bases). The sequence was collected from a woman between 50 and 59 years old in a cohort exposed to, infected with or recovered from COVID-19 (not recorded which). The CDR3 loop is CASSEWVAVDEQFF. CDR3 bases: TGTGCCAGCAGCGAGTGGGTAGCGGTAGATGAGCAGTTCTTC.